These 30 T cell receptor beta chains were all obtained from the same sample, sequenced in a study of blood T cells in healthy people across ages (dated by TCRdb to about 2015). Library method: 5' RACE. Sequencing was performed on an Illumina HiSeq 2500. A second about 7 to 11 cycle PCR used a sample-barcoded 5' primer and a J-beta primer mix. TCRdb trimmed the raw reads at Q25, called clones with MiXCR and kept productive beta chains. Rows with one shared CDR3 protein collapse into an entry with the most common genes and DNA. The sample table records around 900,000 distinct CDR3 sequences; under 35% of these occur just once. 17% of the sample is held by the ten biggest clonotypes. Material for sequencing was blood. These receptors originate from a woman older than 75 in good health.

The chain is built from TRBV20-1 and TRBJ2-5, with 9 bases fitting TRBD1. Looked up from germline, CDR1 is DFQATT and CDR2 is SNEGSKA (reference sequence). Germline trimming cut 0 bases from V and 4 bases from J; bases unmatched to any gene: 6. The CDR3 runs 15 residues. CDR3 loop: CSARDTGGRGETQYF. CDR3 sequence (DNA): TGCAGTGCTAGAGACACAGGGGGCAGGGGAGAGACCCAGTACTTC.

The chain joins TRBV5-1 to TRBJ1-2, with 7 bases aligning to TRBD1. With 5 bases clipped from V and 6 bases from J, the junction kept 4 bases outside the gene matches. Germline assignment: CDR1 SGHRS and CDR2 YFSETQ. The CDR3 has 12 residues. CDR3 nucleotides: TGCGCCAGCAGTTCAGGGGGAAATGGCTACACCTTC. The encoded protein is CASSSGGNGYTF.

This clonotype was detected many times. The chain carries TRBV7-2 and TRBJ2-1; the match to TRBD2 covers 9 bases. This CDR3 spans 16 amino acids. V shed 2 bases, J shed 5 bases, and the junction held 7 bases outside the gene matches. The germline V gene encodes CDR1 SGHTA and CDR2 FQGNSA. The CDR3 sequence is CASSLSTRGGNNEQFF. The CDR3, as DNA: TGTGCCAGCAGCTTATCTACGCGGGGGGGGAACAATGAGCAGTTCTTC.

This chain connects TRBV20-1 to TRBJ2-3; D ambiguous. The CDR3 has 13 amino acids. Germline V gene data show CDR1 as DFQATT and CDR2 as SNEGSKA (reference sequence). Deletions cut 0 bases from V and 6 bases from J, with 10 bases between. CDR3 in DNA: TGCAGTGCTAGAGATTCGCCTTCCGATACGCAGTATTTT. Its protein product is CSARDSPSDTQYF.

At least ten counts were recorded for this clonotype. The rearrangement uses TRBV4-2 and TRBJ2-1; 9 bases match TRBD2. V dropped 4 bases and J dropped 7; count of bases not matched to a gene: 11. Germline V gene sequence: CDR1 LGHNA, CDR2 YNFKEQ. The length of the CDR3 is 16 residues. The CDR3 loop is CASSPRGSGGRNEQFF. CDR3 nucleotide sequence: TGTGCCAGCAGCCCCCGGGGTAGCGGGGGTAGGAATGAGCAGTTCTTC.

Written as DNA, the CDR3 is TGTGCCAGCAGTTCGGAACACAGGGGAGGCAAAAACATTCAGTACTTC. Encoded protein: CASSSEHRGGKNIQYF. This chain links TRBV28 with TRBJ2-4; a possible D gene is TRBD1 (7 bases). CDR1 is MDHEN and CDR2 is SYDVKM in the germline V gene. The CDR3 consists of 16 residues. The V end was cut by 4 bases, the J end by 3 bases, with 16 bases between.

There are many counts of this clonotype. In DNA form, the CDR3 reads TGTGCCAGCAGTTTCTCTCGGCGGGGGCGAGCCTACGAGCAGTACTTC. Its protein product is CASSFSRRGRAYEQYF. The genes are TRBV28 and TRBJ2-7, with D perhaps TRBD2 (7 bases). CDR1 and CDR2 (germline): MDHEN, SYDVKM. CDR3 length: 16 amino acids. V lost 3 bases and J 2 bases, leaving 17 bases between the germline ends.

The chain joins TRBV28 to TRBJ1-3; no reliable D call. This CDR3 is 12 amino acids long. V dropped 1 base and J dropped 5 bases, with 3 bases sitting between them. The germline gives CDR1 MDHEN, CDR2 SYDVKM. This chain's CDR3 is CASSLSRNTIYF. CDR3 nucleotides: TGTGCCAGCAGTTTATCACGAAACACCATATATTTT.

This clonotype has more than one count but fewer than ten. The V and J genes are TRBV21-1 and TRBJ1-2. TRBV21-1 is a pseudogene. CDR3 length equals 12 residues. CDR3 residues: CAPRGAHYGYTF. CDR3 DNA: TGTGCCCCCCGGGGGGCCCACTATGGCTACACCTTC.

The chain recombines TRBV6-5 with TRBJ1-4, with D hard to call. Germline-derived CDR1 and CDR2 are MNHEY and SVGAGI. This CDR3 has 13 amino acids. Trimming pared 2 bases from V and 8 bases from J, leaving 9 bases between. CDR3 nucleotide sequence: TGTGCCAGCAGTTACGATTTCGGCGAAAAACTGTTTTTT. Protein sequence: CASSYDFGEKLFF.

The chain couples TRBV20-1 to TRBJ1-6; D is uncertain. Germline CDR1 reads DFQATT; CDR2 reads SNEGSKA (reference sequence). The V and J ends lost 2 bases and 5 bases respectively, with 7 bases between them. The CDR3 length is 13 residues. The CDR3 sequence is CSARKGNNSPLHF. In DNA form, the CDR3 reads TGCAGTGCTAGAAAAGGGAATAATTCACCCCTCCACTTT.

This clonotype was counted between two and nine times. A much larger clone differs from this one at a single base, so this may be a read error. V usage is TRBV20-1 and J usage is TRBJ1-1; 8 nucleotides line up with TRBD1. V was clipped by 6 bases and J by 7 bases; unmatched bases: 10. The CDR3 runs to 13 residues. Per the germline V gene, CDR1 is DFQATT and CDR2 is SNEGSKA (reference sequence). CDR3 residues: CSAPDRASGEAFF. CDR3 nucleotides: TGCAGTGCCCCGGACAGGGCGAGCGGTGAAGCTTTCTTT.

This chain's CDR3 is CATDSTGTASNEQFF. The CDR3 DNA follows: TGTGCCACCGACTCGACAGGGACAGCGTCTAATGAGCAGTTCTTC. The chain employs TRBV10-3 and TRBJ2-1, with 7 bases fitting TRBD1. V shed 10 bases, J shed 7 bases, and the junction held 16 bases outside the gene matches. Looked up from germline, CDR1 is ENHRY and CDR2 is SYGVKD. The CDR3 runs 15 residues.

The chain joins TRBV11-3 to TRBJ2-1; maybe TRBD2 (5 bases). TRBJ2-7 explains the end of the DNA better; the J call may be wrong. The germline V gene encodes CDR1 SGHNT and CDR2 YENEEA. This CDR3 has 14 amino acids. The chain's CDR3 is CASSLSGYYNEQYF. The CDR3 nucleotides are TGTGCCAGCAGCTTAAGCGGATACTACAATGAGCAGTACTTC.

The rearrangement links TRBV5-6 to TRBJ2-5; 8 bases agree with TRBD2. Germline CDR1 SGHDT, CDR2 YYEEEE. The V and J ends lost 2 bases and 4 bases, in that order; junction bases with no gene match: 7. The CDR3 consists of 15 residues. CDR3 in DNA: TGTGCCAGCAGCTTTGGACTAGCAAGGGGAGAGACCCAGTACTTC. This gives the protein CASSFGLARGETQYF.

This clonotype was detected many times. A much more abundant neighbour one base away suggests this may be a read error. The chain couples TRBV4-1 to TRBJ2-5; 7 bases agree with TRBD2. V shed 0 bases, J shed 4 bases, and the junction held 8 bases outside the gene matches. Germline V CDR1 and CDR2: MGHRA, YSYEKL. This CDR3 has 16 residues. DNA of the CDR3: TGCGCCAGCAGCCAAGAAGGAGGAGTAGCGGGAGAGACCCAGTACTTC. This translates into CASSQEGGVAGETQYF.

This clonotype was picked up a small number of times. The CDR3 is CASSLQAGTGELFF. The DNA of the CDR3 is TGTGCCAGCAGCCTACAAGCGGGGACCGGGGAGCTGTTTTTT. The chain joins TRBV3-1 to TRBJ2-2; TRBD2 matches 7 bases. The CDR3 contains 14 residues. Germline loops: CDR1 LGHDT, CDR2 YNNKEL (reference sequence). V gave up 4 bases and J gave up 5 bases; unmatched junction bases: 4.

In its sample, this clonotype was seen many times. The chain links TRBV2 to TRBJ2-1; perhaps TRBD1 as D (5 bases). V shed 5 bases and J shed 10 bases, with 9 bases lying between them. Germline V gene lookup returns CDR1 SNHLY and CDR2 FYNNEI. This CDR3 spans 11 amino acids. CDR3 sequence: CASSLGHEQFF. The CDR3 DNA reads TGTGCCAGCAGTCTTGGACACGAGCAGTTCTTC.

For this clonotype: A much larger clone lies a single base off, so this may be a read error. The chain joins TRBV20-1 to TRBJ2-4; 10 positions match TRBD2. The CDR3 spans 14 residues. Looked up from germline, CDR1 is DFQATT and CDR2 is SNEGSKA (reference sequence). J lost 15 bases, V lost 3 bases, and 14 bases had no gene match. The CDR3 reads CSASRPSGGEELYF. The CDR3 DNA reads as TGCAGTGCTAGTCGGCCTAGCGGGGGAGAAGAGCTGTACTTC.

The sample holds many counts of this clonotype. The V gene is TRBV20-1, the J gene TRBJ2-2, with no clear D. The V end lost 6 bases, the J end lost 4 bases, and 15 bases lay between the germline ends. Germline V lookup: CDR1 DFQATT, CDR2 SNEGSKA (reference sequence). CDR3 length equals 14 residues. CDR3 sequence reads: CSAPRSRSTGELFF. The CDR3 nucleotides are TGCAGTGCCCCCCGGTCCCGGAGCACCGGGGAGCTGTTTTTT.

At least ten counts were recorded for this clonotype. The gene calls are TRBV20-1 and TRBJ2-5, with D maybe TRBD1 (6 bases). CDR1 and CDR2 (germline): DFQATT, SNEGSKA (reference sequence). The CDR3 consists of 12 residues. V lost 1 base to trimming and J lost 5 bases, with 8 bases between them. CDR3 sequence: CSARVGAETQYF. The CDR3 region has the DNA TGCAGTGCTAGAGTGGGGGCGGAGACCCAGTACTTC.

This clonotype has a count of ten or more. The CDR3 coding sequence is TGCAGTGCTAGAATAAAGACAGGGACTGGCTACACCTTC. Translated, it gives CSARIKTGTGYTF. V is TRBV20-1 and J is TRBJ1-2, with 7 bases identical to TRBD1. This CDR3 region has 13 residues. After removal of 2 bases from V and 7 bases from J, the junction contained 7 bases not matched to a gene. CDR1 and CDR2 from the germline V gene are DFQATT and SNEGSKA (reference sequence).

On this clonotype: A much larger clone differs from this one at a single base, so this may be a read error. V is TRBV7-8 and J is TRBJ2-3; either TRBD1 or TRBD2 may fit D (6 bases each). The CDR3 contains 18 residues. The V end was cut by 2 bases, the J end by 2 bases, with 20 bases between. Looked up from germline, CDR1 is SGHVS and CDR2 is FQNEAQ. The CDR3 DNA is TGTGCCAGCAGCTTAAAGAGGGAACAGGGACTTTACACAGATACGCAGTATTTT. It translates to CASSLKREQGLYTDTQYF.

There are many counts of this clonotype. Here the CDR3 reads CACRGTGITYEQYF. CDR3 DNA: TGTGCCTGCCGAGGGACAGGCATCACCTACGAGCAGTACTTC. The chain employs TRBV30 and TRBJ2-7, with 8 positions matching TRBD1. After removal of 6 bases from V and 2 bases from J, the junction contained 9 bases not matched to a gene. This CDR3 comprises 14 residues. Germline V gene sequence: CDR1 GTSNPN, CDR2 SVGIG (reference sequence).

The chain is built from TRBV20-1 and TRBJ1-5; unclear D gene. Germline V gives CDR1 DFQATT, CDR2 SNEGSKA (reference sequence). The CDR3 has 12 residues. With 3 bases removed from V and 10 bases from J, the gap between germline ends came to 13 bases. The CDR3 loop is CSASDTPRPQHF. CDR3 DNA sequence: TGCAGTGCTAGCGATACTCCCCGACCCCAGCATTTT.

This clonotype was found many times. The CDR3 sequence: CSVEAAALNYGYTF. CDR3 coding DNA: TGCAGCGTTGAAGCGGCAGCTCTTAACTATGGCTACACCTTC. The chain couples TRBV29-1 to TRBJ1-2; D not resolved. Germline V lookup: CDR1 SQVTM, CDR2 ANQGSEA. The V end lost 1 base, the J end lost 1 base, and 10 bases lay between the germline ends. The CDR3 has 14 residues.

This clonotype appeared a few times. Just one base apart from a much larger clone, this may be a read error. This chain uses TRBV11-2 with TRBJ2-7; D is unclear. The germline V gene encodes CDR1 SGHAT and CDR2 FQNNGV. This CDR3 has 13 residues. V lost 1 base and J lost 7, with 11 bases in between. Here the CDR3 reads CASSLGTADEQYF. The CDR3 DNA reads TGTGCCAGCAGCTTAGGGACCGCGGATGAGCAGTACTTC.

A note on this clonotype: One end of the junction is discordant with germline, which a read error may explain. The J gene is TRBJ2-2, the V gene TRBV12-3 or TRBV12-4; no firm D call. This CDR3 has 17 amino acids. The CDR3 region has the DNA TGTGCCAGCAGCCCTCCGCGTGCGCCGTTGAACACCGAGGAGCTGTTTTTT. This sequence encodes CASSPPRAPLNTEELFF.

This clonotype has at least ten counts. The chain carries TRBV13 and TRBJ2-1; 7 bases are a match to TRBD1. V gave up 3 bases and J gave up 0 bases; unmatched junction bases: 5. Germline V gene sequence: CDR1 PRHDT, CDR2 FYEKMQ (reference sequence). This CDR3 has 16 residues. CDR3 in amino acids: CASSFLQGSSYNEQFF. CDR3 nucleotide sequence: TGTGCCAGCAGCTTCTTACAGGGGAGCTCCTACAATGAGCAGTTCTTC.

This clonotype came up many times. Given a much more abundant clone one base away, this may be a read error. This chain connects TRBV5-1 to TRBJ2-1; 12 nucleotides line up with TRBD2. The end of the DNA aligns better with TRBJ2-7, so the J call may be wrong. The V gene's germline CDR1 is SGHRS and CDR2 YFSETQ. This CDR3 contains 16 residues. CDR3 DNA: TGCGCCAGCAGCCGGACTAGCGGGGCCCAATACAATGAGCAGTACTTC. As protein: CASSRTSGAQYNEQYF.